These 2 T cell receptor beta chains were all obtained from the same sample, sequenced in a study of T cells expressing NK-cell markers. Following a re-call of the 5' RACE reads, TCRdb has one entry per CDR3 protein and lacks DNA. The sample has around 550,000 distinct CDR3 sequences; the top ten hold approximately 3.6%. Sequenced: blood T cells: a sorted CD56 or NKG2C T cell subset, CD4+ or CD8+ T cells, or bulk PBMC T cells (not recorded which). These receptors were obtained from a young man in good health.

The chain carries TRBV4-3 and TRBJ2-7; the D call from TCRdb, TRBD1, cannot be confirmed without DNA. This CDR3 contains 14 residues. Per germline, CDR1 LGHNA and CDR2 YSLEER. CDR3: CASSQGPTGYEQYF.

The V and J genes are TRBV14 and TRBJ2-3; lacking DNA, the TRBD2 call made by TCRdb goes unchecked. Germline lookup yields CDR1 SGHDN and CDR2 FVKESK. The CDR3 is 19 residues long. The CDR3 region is CASSQVRLAGGRSTDTQYF.